The sample holds one count of the clone carrying this T cell receptor (beta chain). Per the authors' pipeline: Estimates of nucleated cell counts were drawn from the amplification of reference gene primers. Assay: immunoSEQ multiplex PCR; the TCRdb copy retains only in-frame clones and omits some. Clone size and the V and J calls come from that table; the DNA yielded D and trimming. The sample yields some 270,000 clones, less than 95% seen once. These data originate in a study of blood T cell repertoires in COVID-19. Study as a whole: COVID-19 samples collected from the United States, Italy and Spain covered acute and convalescent phases.

V shed 2 bases and J shed 7 bases, with 12 bases lying between them. This CDR3 has 12 residues. From germline, CDR1 is GTSNPN and CDR2 SVGIG (reference sequence). The source material was PBMCs or T cells enriched from blood (not recorded which). V gene TRBV30 combines with J gene TRBJ2-7; possibly TRBD2 for D (5 bases). This sequence originates from a man aged 40-55 years who had been exposed to COVID-19. CDR3 amino acids: CAWSTRFGEQYF. CDR3 DNA: TGTGCCTGGAGTACTAGATTCGGGGAGCAGTACTTC.